A selection of T cell receptor beta chains follows, all from one sample in a study of CD8 T cells in Susac syndrome. TCRdb analysed the immunoSEQ multiplex PCR reads with MiXCR anew, one entry per CDR3 protein. The table shows 100,000 to 150,000 distinct CDR3 sequences, with around 95% occurring only once. The specimen was CD8+ T cells from PBMCs. These TCRs come from a human donor with Susac syndrome. CDR3s include the opening cysteine and the closing phenylalanine or tryptophan. A D gene is named only where the DNA matches it firmly.

TRBV30	-	TRBJ1-1	CAWTADPGTEAFF	TGTGCCTGGACCGCCGATCCGGGAACTGAAGCTTTCTTT
TRBV13	-	TRBJ2-6	CASSLAVPSGANVLTF	TGTGCCAGTAGCTTAGCGGTGCCCTCTGGGGCCAACGTCCTGACTTTC
TRBV30	-	TRBJ2-2	CAWSKQGEASGELFF	TGTGCCTGGAGCAAGCAGGGCGAAGCCTCCGGGGAGCTGTTTTTT
TRBV6-6	-	TRBJ1-5	CASSLQPLDQPQHF	TGTGCCAGCAGCCTACAGCCCCTCGATCAGCCCCAGCATTTT
TRBV20-1	-	TRBJ2-7	CSARDQGGYYEQYF	TGCAGTGCTAGAGATCAAGGCGGTTACTACGAGCAGTACTTC
TRBV12-3/TRBV12-4	TRBD1	TRBJ1-5	CASSPDRVGFQPQHF	TGTGCCAGCAGCCCGGACAGGGTAGGGTTCCAGCCCCAGCATTTT
TRBV6-2/TRBV6-3	TRBD2	TRBJ2-2	CASSYAPPGLAGGSNTGELFF	TGTGCCAGCAGTTACGCGCCTCCGGGGCTAGCGGGGGGCTCCAACACCGGGGAGCTGTTTTTT
TRBV5-1	-	TRBJ2-1	CASSLAGDTYNEQFF	TGCGCCAGCAGCCTCGCGGGGGACACCTACAATGAGCAGTTCTTC
TRBV12-3/TRBV12-4	TRBD2	TRBJ2-3	CASTPTSWPSTDTQYF	TGTGCCAGCACCCCGACTAGCTGGCCCAGCACAGATACGCAGTATTTT
TRBV15	-	TRBJ1-5	CATSRDRSNQPQHF	TGTGCCACCAGCAGAGACCGTAGCAATCAGCCCCAGCATTTT
TRBV4-3	TRBD2	TRBJ2-7	CASSQGGTSSYEQYF	TGCGCCAGCAGCCAAGGGGGGACTAGCTCCTACGAGCAGTACTTC
TRBV15	-	TRBJ2-3	CATSRDGDSHTDTQYF	TGTGCCACCAGCAGAGATGGGGACTCCCATACAGATACGCAGTATTTT